Included here is one TCR beta chain sequence, with context. Its antigen is as yet unknown. The data originate from a study of T cell repertoires in cytomegalovirus infection. The wider study: HLA-B-restricted CMV epitopes that are well studied were used alongside recently identified HLA-C-restricted ones. In public TCR beta signatures, there were indications of both CMV infection and matching HLA type. Study results and limitations: HLA-C-restricted CMV-specific TCR beta clonotypes were dominant in the ex vivo response.

Via MiXCR, TCRdb re-called the reads, giving one row per CDR3 protein. The sample consists of tens of thousands of distinct CDR3 sequences, 24% of them appearing once. The V end was cut by 6 bases, the J end by 2 bases, with 7 bases between. This CDR3 is built from 12 residues. The TCR comes from a human donor in good health (CMV status not recorded). Some clones in this sample may be carry-over from other donors' samples. This chain joins TRBV12-3 or TRBV12-4 and TRBJ2-5, with a possible D match to TRBD2 (6 bases). Sequenced material: CD8+ T cells from cultured PBMCs, taken from culture after CMV antigen stimulation. In nucleotides, the CDR3 is TGTGCCAGCAGGGGGGGTCAAGAGACCCAGTACTTC. Its translation: CASRGGQETQYF.